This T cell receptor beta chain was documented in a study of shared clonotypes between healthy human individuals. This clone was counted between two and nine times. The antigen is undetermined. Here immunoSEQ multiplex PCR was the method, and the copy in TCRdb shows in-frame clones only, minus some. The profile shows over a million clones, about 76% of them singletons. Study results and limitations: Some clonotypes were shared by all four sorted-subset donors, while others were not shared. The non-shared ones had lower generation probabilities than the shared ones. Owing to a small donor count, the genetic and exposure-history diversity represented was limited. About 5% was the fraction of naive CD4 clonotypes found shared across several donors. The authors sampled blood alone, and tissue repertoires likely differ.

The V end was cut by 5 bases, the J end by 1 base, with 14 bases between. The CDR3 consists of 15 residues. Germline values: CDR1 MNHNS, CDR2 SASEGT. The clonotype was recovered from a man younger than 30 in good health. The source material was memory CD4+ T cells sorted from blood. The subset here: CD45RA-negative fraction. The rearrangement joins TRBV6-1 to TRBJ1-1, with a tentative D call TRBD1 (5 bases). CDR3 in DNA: TGTGCCAGCAGTCATGGGGACGCTCGGAACACTGAAGCTTTCTTT. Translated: CASSHGDARNTEAFF.